These 30 T cell receptor beta chains came from one sample sequenced in a study of blood T cell repertoires in COVID-19. Generated by immunoSEQ multiplex PCR, the TCRdb table keeps only in-frame clones and is missing some. The table lists more than 350,000 clones, 75% to 90% of them singletons. Sequenced material: PBMCs or T cells enriched from blood (not recorded which). The origin of the receptors is a man between 18 and 35 years old who had recovered from COVID-19.

The chain combines TRBV18 with TRBJ1-2, with 7 bases lining up with TRBD1. V dropped 6 bases and J dropped 3; count of bases not matched to a gene: 7. This CDR3 is 14 amino acids long. The germline V gene has CDR1 KGHSH and CDR2 LQKENI. CDR3 protein: CASSGQETDYGYTF. The CDR3 DNA is TGTGCCAGCTCCGGACAGGAAACAGACTATGGCTACACCTTC.

This clone was found a few times. This chain connects TRBV5-1 to TRBJ1-1, with unresolved D. The CDR3 has 14 residues. Germline CDR1 and CDR2: SGHRS and YFSETQ. The V and J ends lost 0 bases and 3 bases respectively, with 9 bases between them. The CDR3 sequence is CASSLGPRDTEAFF. The CDR3 DNA follows: TGCGCCAGCAGCTTGGGCCCCCGGGACACTGAAGCTTTCTTT.

This clone has just a few counts. The rearrangement joins TRBV6-1 to TRBJ1-3; no reliable D call. Deletions cut 2 bases from V and 4 bases from J, with 9 bases between. Germline lookup yields CDR1 MNHNS and CDR2 SASEGT. The CDR3 extends over 14 amino acids. The DNA of the CDR3 is TGTGCCAGCAGTGAAAACGGTGCCGGAAACACCATATATTTT. Its translation is CASSENGAGNTIYF.

This chain links TRBV24-1 with TRBJ2-4, with D possibly matching TRBD1 (5 bases). This CDR3 has 17 amino acids. Trimming took off 3 bases at V and 2 bases at J, with 16 bases between the two ends. Germline V CDR1 and CDR2: KGHDR, SFDVKD. In DNA form, the CDR3 reads TGTGCCACCAGTGATGGCGTACAGGCCTCAACCAAAAACATTCAGTACTTC. It encodes CATSDGVQASTKNIQYF.

CDR3 sequence: CASSIARVVTNEKLFF. For the CDR3, the DNA is TGTGCCAGTAGTATAGCCCGGGTGGTCACTAATGAAAAACTGTTTTTT. The V and J genes are TRBV19 and TRBJ1-4; D unresolved. In germline, CDR1 is LNHDA, CDR2 SQIVND (reference sequence). V dropped 1 base and J dropped 2 bases, with 11 bases sitting between them. The CDR3 runs 16 residues.

V usage is TRBV7-8 and J usage is TRBJ1-1, with D perhaps TRBD1 (5 bases). The CDR3 contains 18 residues. The V end was cut by 1 base, the J end by 0 bases, with 18 bases between. The germline CDR1 and CDR2 sequences are SGHVS and FQNEAQ. CDR3: CASSLVRVPTGMNTEAFF. In DNA, the CDR3 is TGTGCCAGCAGCTTAGTCCGGGTCCCAACAGGAATGAACACTGAAGCTTTCTTT.

The V call is TRBV9, the J call TRBJ1-1; a weak D match, TRBD1 (5 bases). The CDR3 has 13 amino acids. V was cut by 5 bases and J by 5 bases, with 13 bases left in between. CDR1 SGDLS and CDR2 YYNGEE come from the germline V gene. CDR3 residues: CASSLGGGTEAFF. Written as DNA, the CDR3 is TGTGCCAGCAGTTTGGGGGGTGGGACTGAAGCTTTCTTT.

The DNA of the CDR3 is TGTGCCAGCAGTGAATTCCTTCCGGTTAACTATGGCTACACCTTC. It specifies CASSEFLPVNYGYTF. The chain employs TRBV6-1 and TRBJ1-2, with D unclear. The V and J ends lost 2 bases and 1 base respectively, with 11 bases between them. There are 15 residues in the CDR3. CDR1 and CDR2 from the germline V gene are MNHNS and SASEGT.

The CDR3 nucleotides are TGTGCCAGCAGACCAACAGGGGCCCAGACCCAGTACTTC. Encoded protein: CASRPTGAQTQYF. This chain uses TRBV7-2 with TRBJ2-5, with 7 bases identical to TRBD1. This CDR3 has 13 residues. V lost 6 bases to trimming and J lost 6 bases; unmatched junction nucleotides: 7. Per the germline V gene, CDR1 is SGHTA and CDR2 is FQGNSA.

The V call is TRBV28, the J call TRBJ2-7; D not certain. Germline V lookup: CDR1 MDHEN, CDR2 SYDVKM. This CDR3 is built from 11 residues. Trimming removed 6 bases from V and 3 bases from J, with 6 bases in between. CDR3 amino acids: CASSQIYEQYF. CDR3 coding DNA: TGTGCCAGCAGCCAAATCTACGAGCAGTACTTC.

The chain employs TRBV6-5 and TRBJ1-2, with TRBD1 as a possible D gene (6 bases). The CDR3 is 15 residues long. Germline V gene sequence: CDR1 MNHEY, CDR2 SVGAGI. Trimming left V 2 bases short and J 6 bases short, with 16 bases between. CDR3 amino acids: CASSYHDRSENGYTF. In DNA form, the CDR3 reads TGTGCCAGCAGTTACCATGACAGGAGTGAGAATGGCTACACCTTC.

The gene calls are TRBV6-2 or TRBV6-3 and TRBJ2-7; D gene ambiguous. V was shortened by 4 bases and J by 2 bases, with 9 bases between the two germline ends. The CDR3 has 13 residues. CDR1 and CDR2 (germline): MNHEY, SVGEGT. The CDR3 DNA is TGTGCCAGCAGTTCCGTAGCCCCCTACGAGCAGTACTTC. As protein: CASSSVAPYEQYF.

The V call is TRBV19, the J call TRBJ1-4, with 8 positions matching TRBD1. Trimming took 6 bases from V and 4 from J; bases not matched to a gene: 7. This CDR3 is 15 amino acids long. The germline V gene has CDR1 LNHDA and CDR2 SQIVND (reference sequence). Here the CDR3 DNA reads TGTGCCAGTAGCGCGACGGGACAGGTTAATGAAAAACTGTTTTTT. It is translated as CASSATGQVNEKLFF.

This clone was seen only once. This sequence joins TRBV4-3 and TRBJ1-2; no reliable D call. Germline V CDR1 and CDR2: LGHNA, YSLEER. The CDR3 length is 13 residues. The V gene lost 1 base and the J gene lost 7 bases, with 10 bases spanning the gap. The CDR3 region has the DNA TGCGCCAGCAGCCAAGTAGAGGGTTCTGGCTACACCTTC. Protein: CASSQVEGSGYTF.

CDR3 in amino acids: CASSFLVAGGLVFF. Here the CDR3 DNA reads TGTGCCAGCAGTTTTCTGGTAGCCGGGGGTTTGGTGTTTTTT. The rearrangement uses TRBV28 and TRBJ1-4; D might be TRBD1 (5 bases). The V gene lost 3 bases and the J gene lost 15 bases, with 20 bases spanning the gap. Germline CDR1 is MDHEN and CDR2 is SYDVKM. CDR3 length equals 14 residues.

The genes are TRBV6-1 and TRBJ1-4; 7 positions match TRBD1. CDR1 MNHNS and CDR2 SASEGT come from the germline V gene. The CDR3 runs to 13 residues. With V trimmed by 3 bases and J by 8 bases, 3 bases remained unmatched. The CDR3 nucleotides read TGTGCCAGCAGTGAGAACAGGGGAGAAAAACTGTTTTTT. Translation gives CASSENRGEKLFF.

The chain couples TRBV3-1 (or the pseudogene TRBV3-2) to TRBJ1-5, with TRBD1 as a possible D gene (5 bases). Germline V lookup: CDR1 LGHDT, CDR2 YNNKEL (reference sequence). This CDR3 contains 15 residues. V lost 4 bases to trimming and J lost 1 base, with 11 bases between them. CDR3 coding DNA: TGTGCCAGCAGCCCCCGGGGGGGGAGCAATCAGCCCCAGCATTTT. It is translated as CASSPRGGSNQPQHF.

The chain uses TRBV19 and TRBJ1-1; TRBD1 matches 7 bases. This CDR3 is 13 amino acids long. Losses at the gene ends were 7 bases for V and 1 base for J; bases not matched to a gene: 3. Germline V gene data show CDR1 as LNHDA and CDR2 as SQIVND (reference sequence). The CDR3 spells CASKDRSNTEAFF. CDR3 bases: TGTGCCAGTAAGGACAGGTCGAACACTGAAGCTTTCTTT.

The gene calls are TRBV4-3 and TRBJ2-7, with 7 nucleotides matching TRBD1. Unmatched junction bases numbered 5, after V lost 1 base and J lost 2 bases. The CDR3 sequence is 15 residues long. CDR1 and CDR2 (germline): LGHNA, YSLEER. The CDR3 loop reads CASSQAWDRAYEQYF. DNA of the CDR3: TGCGCCAGCAGCCAAGCGTGGGACAGAGCCTACGAGCAGTACTTC.

The chain joins TRBV10-1 to TRBJ2-1; a possible D gene is TRBD2 (6 bases). The CDR3 length is 15 residues. The germline gives CDR1 WNHNN, CDR2 SYGVQD (reference sequence). The ends were cut back, 1 base at V and 2 bases at J, with 9 bases in the middle. The CDR3 sequence: CASSEYAGTYNEQFF. CDR3 DNA sequence: TGCGCCAGCAGTGAGTATGCGGGGACCTACAATGAGCAGTTCTTC.

This chain links TRBV7-2 with TRBJ1-4; 7 bases match TRBD1. Unmatched junction bases numbered 7, after V lost 2 bases and J lost 10 bases. This CDR3 is 14 amino acids long. Germline V gives CDR1 SGHTA, CDR2 FQGNSA. CDR3 sequence: CASSLPSTGSKLFF. CDR3 in DNA: TGTGCCAGCAGCTTACCATCGACAGGGTCAAAACTGTTTTTT.

V and J are TRBV29-1 and TRBJ1-2; 7 bases fit TRBD1. The CDR3 has 16 amino acids. The J segment lost 4 bases and the V segment lost 4 bases, leaving 15 bases of the junction unmatched. Germline V CDR1 and CDR2: SQVTM, ANQGSEA. The CDR3 region is CSVGARDRLLIYGYTF. The CDR3 DNA is TGCAGCGTTGGAGCCCGGGACAGACTTTTAATCTATGGCTACACCTTC.

V and J are TRBV27 and TRBJ2-3; tentative D call: TRBD2 (6 bases). The CDR3 runs to 13 residues. Germline loops: CDR1 MNHEY, CDR2 SMNVEV (reference sequence). The V gene lost 4 bases and the J gene lost 5 bases, with 10 bases spanning the gap. CDR3 coding DNA: TGTGCCAGCAGTTGGCGGGGTGAAGATACGCAGTATTTT. It codes for CASSWRGEDTQYF.

This chain joins TRBV19 and TRBJ2-2; no reliable D call. The CDR3 length is 13 residues. CDR1 and CDR2 from the germline V gene are LNHDA and SQIVND (reference sequence). V gave up 4 bases and J gave up 7 bases, with 10 bases separating them. The CDR3 spells CASSTIRNGELFF. CDR3 bases: TGTGCCAGTAGTACCATCAGAAACGGGGAGCTGTTTTTT.

About this clone itself: This sample also contains other DNA sequences that code for the same CDR3. CDR3 loop: CASSVQGAETQYF. The DNA of the CDR3 is TGTGCCAGCAGCGTACAGGGGGCTGAGACCCAGTACTTC. The chain joins TRBV9 to TRBJ2-5; 8 nucleotides match TRBD1. J gave up 5 bases and V 1 base, and 1 base lay outside the gene matches. The CDR3 is 13 residues long. Per germline, CDR1 SGDLS and CDR2 YYNGEE. The whole variable domain, remainder taken from reference TRBV9 and TRBJ2-5, is DSGVTQTPKHLITATGQRVTLRCSPRSGDLSVYWYQQSLDQGLQFLIQYYNGEERAKGNILERFSAQQFPDLHSELNLSSLELGDSALYFCASSVQGAETQYFGPGTRLLVL.

The chain couples TRBV9 to TRBJ1-6; 10 positions match TRBD1. The germline V gene has CDR1 SGDLS and CDR2 YYNGEE. This CDR3 spans 14 amino acids. J lost 7 bases, V lost 5 bases, and 3 bases had no gene match. The DNA for the CDR3 is TGTGCCAGCAGTGGGGACAGGGGCAATTCACCCCTCCACTTT. This encodes CASSGDRGNSPLHF.

As DNA, the CDR3 is TGTGCCAGCATCGTACCGGGACTTGGGAACAATGAGCAGTTCTTC. This translates into CASIVPGLGNNEQFF. The V call is TRBV6-5, the J call TRBJ2-1; possible D gene TRBD2, 6 bases. From germline, CDR1 is MNHEY and CDR2 SVGAGI. Trimming cost V 7 bases and J 5 bases, with 18 bases left between them. This CDR3 contains 15 residues.

V is TRBV30 and J is TRBJ1-4; D call uncertain. This CDR3 is built from 12 residues. V gave up 5 bases and J gave up 8 bases, with 12 bases separating them. The V gene's germline CDR1 is GTSNPN and CDR2 SVGIG (reference sequence). In DNA form, the CDR3 reads TGTGCCTGGTCAGCCCGAGGGGAAAAACTGTTTTTT. This gives the protein CAWSARGEKLFF.

The rearrangement links TRBV18 to TRBJ2-1, with D uncertain. Trimming pared 3 bases from V and 4 bases from J, leaving 7 bases between. The CDR3 runs 13 residues. The germline V gene has CDR1 KGHSH and CDR2 LQKENI. As DNA, the CDR3 is TGTGCCAGCTCACCGGCTCTTTACAATGAGCAGTTCTTC. The encoded protein is CASSPALYNEQFF.

The chain is built from TRBV7-2 and TRBJ1-2, with TRBD1 as a possible D gene (6 bases). CDR1 and CDR2 from the germline V gene are SGHTA and FQGNSA. V lost 0 bases, J lost 5 bases, and 13 bases lay in between. The CDR3 is made up of 15 amino acids. The CDR3 reads CASSLAGGPSYGYTF. Written as DNA, the CDR3 is TGTGCCAGCAGCTTAGCGGGGGGGCCATCTTATGGCTACACCTTC.